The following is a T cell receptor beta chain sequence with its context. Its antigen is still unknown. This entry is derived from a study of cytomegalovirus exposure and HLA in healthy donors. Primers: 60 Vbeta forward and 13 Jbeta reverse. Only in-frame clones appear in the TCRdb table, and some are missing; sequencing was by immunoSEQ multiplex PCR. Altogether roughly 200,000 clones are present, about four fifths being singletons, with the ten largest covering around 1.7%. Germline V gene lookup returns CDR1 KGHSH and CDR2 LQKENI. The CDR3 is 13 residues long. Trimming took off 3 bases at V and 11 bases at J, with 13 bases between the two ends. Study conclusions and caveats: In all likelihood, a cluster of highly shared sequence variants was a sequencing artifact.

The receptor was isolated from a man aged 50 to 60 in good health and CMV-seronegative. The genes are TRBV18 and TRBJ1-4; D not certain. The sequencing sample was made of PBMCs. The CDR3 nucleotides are TGTGCCAGCTCACCCGGGAAACTGGAGAAACTGTTTTTT. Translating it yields CASSPGKLEKLFF.